The 27 T cell receptor beta chains given below trace back to one sample, sequenced in a study of Tregs in tolerant kidney transplant recipients. Assay: immunoSEQ multiplex PCR; the TCRdb copy retains only in-frame clones and omits some. The sample lists roughly 64,000 clones, around 87% occurring once. Related graft donors supplied nonmyeloablative bone marrow transplants, and mixed chimerism was transient. Sequences were derived from CD4+ T cells from blood (PBMCs), sampled 6 months after the transplant. These TCRs come from a human patient who received a combined kidney and bone marrow transplant. Some T cells may trace back to the graft donor.

A remark on this clone: This sample includes further DNA sequences coding for the same CDR3. V and J are TRBV30 and TRBJ1-1, with a possible D match to TRBD1 (6 bases). V was shortened by 1 base and J by 1 base, with 7 bases between the two germline ends. Germline V gene lookup returns CDR1 GTSNPN and CDR2 SVGIG (reference sequence). The CDR3 runs 13 residues. CDR3 nucleotide sequence: TGTGCCTGGAGTGCGACAGGGAACACTGAAGCTTTCTTT. Amino acids: CAWSATGNTEAFF.

This clone is termed medium-sized. The chain combines TRBV19 with TRBJ1-4; possible D gene TRBD1, 6 bases. Germline lookup yields CDR1 LNHDA and CDR2 SQIVND (reference sequence). Trimming cost V 6 bases and J 7 bases, with 15 bases left between them. The CDR3 is made up of 14 amino acids. In DNA form, the CDR3 reads TGTGCCAGTAGAGTCAGGGGCGTGAGTGAAAAACTGTTTTTT. Translating gives CASRVRGVSEKLFF.

The gene calls are TRBV7-9 and TRBJ2-3, with D tentatively TRBD1 (6 bases). The CDR3 contains 14 residues. Germline CDR1 reads SEHNR; CDR2 reads FQNEAQ (reference sequence). V was pared by 6 bases and J by 1 base, with 11 bases between. The chain's CDR3 is CASRAAGGTDTQYF. The CDR3, as DNA: TGTGCCAGCAGGGCGGCAGGGGGCACAGATACGCAGTATTTT.

The chain employs TRBV11-3 and TRBJ2-3; 12 bases map to TRBD2. Trimming cost V 5 bases and J 1 base; bases outside gene matches: 4. CDR3 length: 16 amino acids. Looked up from germline, CDR1 is SGHNT and CDR2 is YENEEA. CDR3 nucleotide sequence: TGTGCCAGCAGCCAGAGACTAGCGGGGGGCACAGATACGCAGTATTTT. Its protein is CASSQRLAGGTDTQYF.

This clone has just a few counts. This rearrangement joins TRBV18 to TRBJ1-1, with D unresolved. Germline loops: CDR1 KGHSH, CDR2 LQKENI. V lost 3 bases, J lost 5 bases, and 13 bases lay in between. The CDR3 contains 14 residues. The CDR3 loop is CASSPLGEKTEAFF. CDR3 nucleotides: TGTGCCAGCTCACCGCTGGGAGAAAAAACTGAAGCTTTCTTT.

CDR3 in amino acids: CASRKQGDTQYF. In nucleotides, the CDR3 is TGTGCCAGCAGGAAACAGGGGGATACGCAGTATTTT. The J gene is TRBJ2-3, the V gene TRBV11-3; TRBD1 matches 7 bases. The germline CDR1 and CDR2 sequences are SGHNT and YENEEA. Unmatched junction bases numbered 3, after V lost 6 bases and J lost 6 bases. This CDR3 spans 12 amino acids. The full variable domain, its missing parts supplied by reference TRBV11-3 and TRBJ2-3, is EAGVVQSPRYKIIEKKQPVAFWCNPISGHNTLYWYLQNLGQGPELLIRYENEEAVDDSQLPKDRFSAERLKGVDSTLKIQPAELGDSAVYLCASRKQGDTQYFGPGTRLTVL.

This clone was recorded only once. V and J are TRBV9 and TRBJ2-2; a possible D gene is TRBD2 (5 bases). Looked up from germline, CDR1 is SGDLS and CDR2 is YYNGEE. This CDR3 region has 15 residues. V was trimmed by 3 bases and J by 5 bases, leaving 14 bases between them. The CDR3 DNA is TGTGCCAGCAGCGGCTCCCCTAGGAGGACCGGGGAGCTGTTTTTT. This codes for CASSGSPRRTGELFF.

The V and J genes are TRBV21-1 and TRBJ2-4; the D segment call TRBD1 is taken from the table without a DNA check. TRBV21-1 is classified as a pseudogene. The CDR3 runs to 21 residues. The CDR3 protein is CASSKEPCRGTGEVAKNIQYF. The CDR3 DNA follows: TGTGCCAGCAGCAAAGAGCCTTGCAGGGGGACAGGGGAAGTGGCCAAAAACATTCAGTACTTC.

The rearrangement joins TRBV28 to TRBJ2-5; D ambiguous. Germline CDR1 MDHEN, CDR2 SYDVKM. Trimming took off 6 bases at V and 6 bases at J, with 11 bases between the two ends. The CDR3 spans 12 residues. CDR3 protein: CASSPLIKTQYF. For the CDR3, the DNA is TGTGCCAGCAGCCCCCTAATAAAGACCCAGTACTTC.

This clone was recorded once. The rearrangement links TRBV4-3 to TRBJ2-5; D may be TRBD2 (5 bases). CDR1 is LGHNA and CDR2 is YSLEER in the germline V gene. Trimming shortened V by 1 base and J by 5 bases, and 11 bases separated the two germline ends. There are 14 residues in the CDR3. The CDR3 is CASSQATGWETQYF. The CDR3 nucleotides are TGCGCCAGCAGCCAAGCGACGGGGTGGGAGACCCAGTACTTC.

The DNA of the CDR3 is TGTGCCATCACCGAGGCAGCGGTAGGCGAGCAGTTCTTC. This encodes CAITEAAVGEQFF. The chain recombines TRBV10-3 with TRBJ2-1, with D possibly matching TRBD2 (5 bases). This CDR3 has 13 amino acids. CDR1 is ENHRY, CDR2 SYGVKD, per germline. V gave up 7 bases and J gave up 10 bases, with 17 bases separating them.

The gene calls are TRBV27 and TRBJ1-2; TRBD1 is a possible D gene (6 bases). The V end was cut by 3 bases, the J end by 4 bases, with 9 bases between. This CDR3 contains 13 residues. Germline CDR1 is MNHEY and CDR2 is SMNVEV (reference sequence). CDR3 nucleotide sequence: TGTGCCAGCAGTTTTGACAGGTTCTATGGCTACACCTTC. It is translated as CASSFDRFYGYTF.

The chain has TRBV4-2 and TRBJ1-5, with D perhaps matching TRBD1 (6 bases). The CDR3 covers 15 residues. Trimming removed 4 bases at V and 2 bases at J, with 12 bases between. Germline V lookup: CDR1 LGHNA, CDR2 YNFKEQ. The CDR3 sequence: CASSLWGHGNQPQHF. CDR3 coding DNA: TGTGCCAGCAGCCTCTGGGGACATGGCAATCAGCCCCAGCATTTT.

The chain couples TRBV5-1 to TRBJ1-2, with TRBD1 matching over 8 bases. Unmatched junction bases numbered 2, after V lost 3 bases and J lost 4 bases. CDR3 size: 13 residues. Germline assignment: CDR1 SGHRS and CDR2 YFSETQ. CDR3 amino acids: CASSSGQGYGYTF. The CDR3 bases are TGCGCCAGCAGCTCCGGACAGGGCTATGGCTACACCTTC. Full variable domain (missing parts from reference TRBV5-1 and TRBJ1-2): KAGVTQTPRYLIKTRGQQVTLSCSPISGHRSVSWYQQTPGQGLQFLFEYFSETQRNKGNFPGRFSGRQFSNSRSEMNVSTLELGDSALYLCASSSGQGYGYTFGSGTRLTVV.

The chain combines TRBV7-2 with TRBJ2-5; the D gene is possibly TRBD2 (5 bases). The CDR3 is 15 amino acids. Looked up from germline, CDR1 is SGHTA and CDR2 is FQGNSA. The V and J ends lost 0 bases and 1 base respectively, with 9 bases between them. CDR3 residues: CASSLAWTPQETQYF. As DNA, the CDR3 is TGTGCCAGCAGCTTAGCGTGGACTCCCCAAGAGACCCAGTACTTC. The entire variable domain, with the rest obtained from reference TRBV7-2 and TRBJ2-5, is as follows: GAGVSQSPSNKVTEKGKDVELRCDPISGHTALYWYRQSLGQGLEFLIYFQGNSAPDKSGLPSDRFSAERTGGSVSTLTIQRTQQEDSAVYLCASSLAWTPQETQYFGPGTRLLVL.

The rearrangement joins TRBV29-1 to TRBJ1-2; D gene uncertain. The CDR3 has 11 residues. V lost 1 base to trimming and J lost 4 bases, with 4 bases between them. Per germline, CDR1 SQVTM and CDR2 ANQGSEA. This CDR3 reads CSVEVSYGYTF. The CDR3 DNA follows: TGCAGCGTTGAAGTGAGCTATGGCTACACCTTC.

V and J are TRBV19 and TRBJ2-4, with TRBD2 matching 7 bases. V lost 1 base, J lost 7 bases, and 7 bases stayed unmatched. Germline CDR1 and CDR2: LNHDA and SQIVND (reference sequence). There are 15 residues in the CDR3. The CDR3 coding sequence is TGTGCCAGTAGTATAGTTGGGGGGGAAAGGAACATTCAGTACTTC. Its protein product is CASSIVGGERNIQYF.

The V call is TRBV5-1, the J call TRBJ2-7, with 13 bases that match TRBD2. Germline CDR1 and CDR2: SGHRS and YFSETQ. With V trimmed by 0 bases and J by 5 bases, 2 bases remained unmatched. The CDR3 extends over 15 amino acids. CDR3 sequence: CASSLAGTSGDEQYF. CDR3 DNA sequence: TGCGCCAGCAGCTTGGCCGGGACTAGCGGGGACGAGCAGTACTTC.

The chain carries TRBV7-2 and TRBJ2-5; no firm D call. Germline V gene data show CDR1 as SGHTA and CDR2 as FQGNSA. The V gene lost 7 bases and the J gene lost 2 bases, with 11 bases spanning the gap. This CDR3 has 13 amino acids. The CDR3 DNA reads TGTGCCAGCATGCTTAGCATGCAAGAGACCCAGTACTTC. Encoded protein: CASMLSMQETQYF.

V is TRBV7-9 and J is TRBJ2-3; TRBD2 agrees at 8 bases. V shed 4 bases and J 0 bases; nucleotides not matched to a gene: 12. This CDR3 is 18 amino acids long. Per germline, CDR1 SEHNR and CDR2 FQNEAQ (reference sequence). This CDR3 is CASSSTLGTRTSTDTQYF. CDR3 DNA: TGTGCCAGCAGCTCTACCCTTGGGACTAGGACTAGCACAGATACGCAGTATTTT.

The CDR3 region has the DNA TGTGCCAGCAGTCCCGCCCCTGGCAGGGCCTCCTACGAGCAGTACTTC. This sequence encodes CASSPAPGRASYEQYF. V is TRBV27 and J is TRBJ2-7; D may be TRBD1 (5 bases). V was trimmed by 5 bases and J by 0 bases, leaving 17 bases between them. The CDR3 loop spans 16 amino acids. Germline assignment: CDR1 MNHEY and CDR2 SMNVEV (reference sequence).

The chain uses TRBV6-5 and TRBJ1-5; TRBD1 aligns across 8 bases. The CDR3 loop spans 14 amino acids. CDR1 MNHEY and CDR2 SVGAGI come from the germline V gene. Unmatched junction bases numbered 4, after V lost 3 bases and J lost 6 bases. CDR3 sequence: CASSYGTGGQPQHF. The CDR3 region has the DNA TGTGCCAGCAGTTATGGGACAGGAGGTCAGCCCCAGCATTTT.

The rearrangement joins TRBV28 to TRBJ2-3; TRBD2 matches 11 bases. The junction had 11 bases not matched to a gene; V was cut back by 8 bases and J by 1 base. The germline CDR1 and CDR2 sequences are MDHEN and SYDVKM. CDR3 length equals 17 residues. CDR3 DNA sequence: TGTGCCAGCGGGCCAATAGCGGGGGGGCCCCGCACAGATACGCAGTATTTT. Its protein is CASGPIAGGPRTDTQYF.

The rearrangement joins TRBV11-2 to TRBJ2-3; 9 positions agree with TRBD2. This CDR3 comprises 17 residues. The germline CDR1 and CDR2 sequences are SGHAT and FQNNGV. V was clipped by 2 bases and J by 2 bases; unmatched bases: 8. The CDR3 coding sequence is TGTGCCAGCAGCTTACGCGGCGCGGGAGGGCCCACAGATACGCAGTATTTT. Protein: CASSLRGAGGPTDTQYF.

This chain connects TRBV2 to TRBJ2-7; 7 nucleotides align to TRBD1. From germline, CDR1 is SNHLY and CDR2 FYNNEI. The CDR3 consists of 14 residues. V shed 2 bases and J 4 bases; nucleotides not matched to a gene: 5. The DNA of the CDR3 is TGTGCCAGCAGTGAATCCCGGGACAGTTACGAGCAGTACTTC. Protein sequence: CASSESRDSYEQYF.

The J gene is TRBJ2-3, the V gene TRBV25-1; weak D call: TRBD2 (5 bases). V lost 3 bases and J lost 4, with 14 bases in between. CDR1 is MGHDK and CDR2 is SYGVNS in the germline V gene. CDR3 length: 15 amino acids. CDR3 region: CASSETLLGPDTQYF. CDR3 in DNA: TGTGCCAGCAGTGAGACTTTACTAGGGCCAGATACGCAGTATTTT.

The chain carries TRBV6-5 and TRBJ2-2; 7 bases match TRBD2. V shed 8 bases, J shed 0 bases, and the junction held 6 bases outside the gene matches. This CDR3 has 15 residues. The germline V gene encodes CDR1 MNHEY and CDR2 SVGAGI. The CDR3 here is CASARRGANTGELFF. The CDR3 DNA reads as TGTGCCAGCGCCCGACGGGGGGCGAACACCGGGGAGCTGTTTTTT.